The rows below give T cell receptor beta chains drawn from one sample of a study of radiotherapy plus CTLA-4 blockade in lung cancer. Assay used: immunoSEQ multiplex PCR; TCRdb lists only in-frame clones, some missing. The data show 60,000 to 65,000 clones, approximately 80% seen once. The sequences come from peripheral blood, collected from a patient treated with radiotherapy plus ipilimumab. The receptors here all came from a human donor with non-small cell lung cancer who had a complete response to radiotherapy plus ipilimumab. The CDR3 runs from the conserved cysteine through the conserved F or W. A D gene is named only where the DNA matches it firmly. Clone size is not always given. Where it is, it says once, few, many or a class for expanded clones.

>-|TRBJ1-1|TRBV9|-
TGTGCCAGCAGGAGCACTGAAGCTTTCTTT
CASRSTEAFF
>TRBD1|TRBJ1-5|TRBV5-6|-
TGTGCCAGCAGCTCCCGGGACAGGGGGCGCGGAAGCAATCAGCCCCAGCATTTT
CASSSRDRGRGSNQPQHF
>TRBD1|TRBJ2-1|TRBV11-3|-
TGTGCCAGCAGCTCCGACAGGGGTGGCTACAATGAGCAGTTCTTC
CASSSDRGGYNEQFF
>-|TRBJ1-3|TRBV19|few
TGTGCCAGTAGTATCGAGGTGGCTGGAAACACCATATATTTT
CASSIEVAGNTIYF
>TRBD2|TRBJ2-1|TRBV9|once
TGTGCCAGCAGCGTAGAGGTCGGGAGGGCCAACAATGAGCAGTTCTTC
CASSVEVGRANNEQFF
>-|TRBJ1-2|TRBV6-6|few
TGTGCCAGCAGTCCGACCTATGGCTACACCTTC
CASSPTYGYTF
>TRBD1|TRBJ1-2|TRBV9|-
TGTGCCAGCAGCCTATCCACAGGGGGCGGCTATGGCTACACCTTC
CASSLSTGGGYGYTF
>TRBD1|TRBJ1-2|TRBV7-2|-
TGTGCCAGCAGCTTAGGGGGGACAGGGGGCAAGTATGGCTACACCTTC
CASSLGGTGGKYGYTF
>-|TRBJ1-1|TRBV18|-
TGTGCCAGCTCACCACAGGGGACTACTAACACTGAAGCTTTCTTT
CASSPQGTTNTEAFF
>-|TRBJ1-1|TRBV5-1|-
TGCGCCAGCAGCTTGGCCAAGGGTCCGGAGACTGAAGCTTTCTTT
CASSLAKGPETEAFF
>-|TRBJ1-2|TRBV19|many
TGTGCCAGTAGTTTTGGGGCTGGCTACACCTTC
CASSFGAGYTF
>-|TRBJ2-3|TRBV6-6|-
TGTGCCAGCACGTCCGCTGCGGGTCGCACAGATACGCAGTATTTT
CASTSAAGRTDTQYF
>-|TRBJ1-2|TRBV11-3|few
TGTGCCAGCAGCTCCCCAAGGGGAATGCGGAGGGGCTATGGCTACACCTTC
CASSSPRGMRRGYGYTF
>-|TRBJ2-7|TRBV6-1|-
TGTGCCAGCAGAGTGGACGGTTCCTACGAGCAGTACTTC
CASRVDGSYEQYF
>TRBD2|TRBJ2-3|TRBV7-2|-
TGTGCCAGCAGCCTTAGCGGGGGCCCGGATACGCAGTATTTT
CASSLSGGPDTQYF
>-|TRBJ2-6|TRBV7-7|once
TGTGCCAGCAGCTACCCTTCTGGGGCCAACGTCCTGACTTTC
CASSYPSGANVLTF
>-|TRBJ1-5|TRBV9|-
TGTGCCAGCAGCGGAGGGTTTAATCAGCCCCAGCATTTT
CASSGGFNQPQHF
>-|TRBJ2-7|TRBV11-2|-
TGTGCCAGCAGCCCCACTGCGGGCTCCTACGAGCAGTACTTC
CASSPTAGSYEQYF
>-|TRBJ2-7|TRBV2|once
TGTGCCAGCACCCCCGGGGTTTCCGAGCAGTACTTC
CASTPGVSEQYF
>TRBD2|TRBJ2-3|TRBV11-2|-
TGTGCCAGCAGCGGACTAGGAGCAGATACGCAGTATTTT
CASSGLGADTQYF
>-|TRBJ2-1|TRBV2|-
TGTGCCAGCACGGTAAGAATGGAGCAGTTCTTC
CASTVRMEQFF
>-|TRBJ1-5|TRBV6-1|-
TGTGCCAGCAGTACGACAGGCCTCTATCAGCCCCAGCATTTT
CASSTTGLYQPQHF
>TRBD1|TRBJ1-4|TRBV10-3|-
TGTGCCATCAGTGCCGCCGGGACAGGGGCGGAAAAACTGTTTTTT
CAISAAGTGAEKLFF
>TRBD2|TRBJ2-3|TRBV15|-
TGTGCCACCAACAGAGATTTGCGGGGGGCAGGGGATGGTACGCAGTATTTT
CATNRDLRGAGDGTQYF
>TRBD2|TRBJ2-2|TRBV2|-
TGTGCCAGCAAACTGCTGACTAGCGGTGGCGGGGAGCTGTTTTTT
CASKLLTSGGGELFF
>TRBD2|TRBJ2-5|TRBV7-2|-
TGTGCCAGCAGCTGGACTAGCGGGACCCAAGAGACCCAGTACTTC
CASSWTSGTQETQYF
>-|TRBJ2-2|TRBV6-5|once
TGTGCCAGCAGTTACTCTAGGGGGGCGGACGGGGAGCTGTTTTTT
CASSYSRGADGELFF
>TRBD1|TRBJ1-5|TRBV7-8|-
TGTGCCAGCAGCTTAGCGAGGGTGACAGGGGGCATTCAGCCCCAGCATTTT
CASSLARVTGGIQPQHF
>-|TRBJ1-1|TRBV4-3|few
TGCGCCAGCAGCCGGGGAGAAGAGGTGAACACTGAAGCTTTCTTT
CASSRGEEVNTEAFF
>-|TRBJ1-1|TRBV30|-
TGTGCCCGGGAGACCCGTGGGAACACTGAAGCTTTCTTT
CARETRGNTEAFF
>-|TRBJ1-2|TRBV7-8|once
TGTGCCAGCAGCTTAAGTCCGGGGCGGGACTATGGCTACACCTTC
CASSLSPGRDYGYTF
>-|TRBJ2-1|TRBV20-1|-
TGCAGTGCCGCCGGTGGTAATGAGCAGTTCTTC
CSAAGGNEQFF
>TRBD1|TRBJ1-2|TRBV7-2|once
TGTGCCAGCAGCTTTGGGACAGCAACTAACTATGGCTACACCTTC
CASSFGTATNYGYTF
>-|TRBJ1-2|TRBV11-2|-
TGTGCCAGCAGCTACAGCTATGGCTACACCTTC
CASSYSYGYTF
>TRBD1|TRBJ1-2|TRBV29-1|-
TGCAGCGTTTCCCCAGGGGGCAACTATGGCTACACCTTC
CSVSPGGNYGYTF
>-|TRBJ1-1|TRBV11-2|-
TGTGCCAGCAGCCGCGACACCATGAACACTGAAGCTTTCTTT
CASSRDTMNTEAFF
>TRBD1|TRBJ1-4|TRBV18|-
TGTGCCAGCTCAGCGGACAGGGGTGGTGAAAAACTGTTTTTT
CASSADRGGEKLFF
>TRBD2|TRBJ2-3|TRBV27|once
TGTGCCAGCAGTTCTGGACTAGATCTCACAGATACGCAGTATTTT
CASSSGLDLTDTQYF
>-|TRBJ1-5|TRBV7-6|few
TGTGCCAGCAGCGGGGCGGGGCCCCAGCATTTT
CASSGAGPQHF
>-|TRBJ1-3|TRBV7-7|-
TGTGCTAGCAGCTTATCTCTGGGCTCTGGAAACACCATATATTTT
CASSLSLGSGNTIYF
>TRBD1|TRBJ2-7|TRBV29-1|-
TGCAGCGTGATGACAGGGGGATCCTACGAGCAGTACTTC
CSVMTGGSYEQYF
>-|TRBJ1-4|TRBV25-1|once
TGTGCCAGCAGTGAGACAGTTAGAAGTGAAAAACTGTTTTTT
CASSETVRSEKLFF
>TRBD1|TRBJ1-2|TRBV11-2|few
TGTGCCAGCAGCTTTAGATACGCCGGGGGACAGACTAACTATGGCTACACCTTC
CASSFRYAGGQTNYGYTF
>TRBD1|TRBJ1-4|TRBV7-9|-
TGTGCCAGCAGCCCCGGACAGGGGAATGAAAAACTGTTTTTT
CASSPGQGNEKLFF
>-|TRBJ2-1|TRBV5-1|few
TGCGCCAGCAGCTTGTTACCAGGGACCTACAATGAGCAGTTCTTC
CASSLLPGTYNEQFF
>-|TRBJ2-3|TRBV18|-
TGTGCCAGCTCACCGGCGTCCCGGAGCACAGATACGCAGTATTTT
CASSPASRSTDTQYF
>TRBD2|TRBJ2-1|TRBV9|few
TGTGCCAGCAGCGTGGGGCTAGCGGGAGGGTCATACAATGAGCAGTTCTTC
CASSVGLAGGSYNEQFF
>-|TRBJ2-2|TRBV27|-
TGTGCCAGCAGTGTTCTACAGGGTACGAACACCGGGGAACTGTTTTTT
CASSVLQGTNTGELFF
>-|TRBJ1-1|TRBV2|-
TGTGCCAGCAGGGTACGAAGTACTGAAGCTTTCTTT
CASRVRSTEAFF
>-|TRBJ1-1|TRBV28|-
TGTGCCAGCAGGTCTGGGGAAAGGGGGAACACTGAAGCTTTCTTT
CASRSGERGNTEAFF
>-|TRBJ1-1|TRBV30|-
TGTGCCTGGAAAGAGTTTGTGAACACTGAAGCTTTCTTT
CAWKEFVNTEAFF